This entry is about one T cell receptor beta chain. The data were obtained in a study of blood T cell repertoires in COVID-19. For the study at large: Sample material is recorded as cDNA or gDNA derived from T cells, B-cell-depleted T cells, or PBMCs.

Unmatched junction bases numbered 6, after V lost 8 bases and J lost 1 base. Germline lookup yields CDR1 SGHVS and CDR2 FQNEAQ. This CDR3 contains 15 residues. Authors' processing steps: Estimated nucleated cell counts came from reference gene primer amplification. Profiling relied on immunoSEQ multiplex PCR, and the TCRdb table lists in-frame clones only, not all of them. That table supplies the V and J calls and clone size; D and trimming were determined from the DNA. Altogether some 130,000 clones are present, more than 70% being singletons, with the ten largest covering more than 3.5%. Sequencing was performed on peripheral blood. This chain connects TRBV7-8 to TRBJ2-3; 10 bases are shared with TRBD2. The origin of this receptor is a human donor in a cohort sampled during active COVID-19. The CDR3 nucleotides read TGTGCCAGCCGGCCGCTAGCGGGGGGCACAGATACGCAGTATTTT. It codes for CASRPLAGGTDTQYF. Full variable domain (outside the CDR3, taken from reference TRBV7-8 and TRBJ2-3): GAGVSQSPRYKVAKRGQDVALRCDPISGHVSLFWYQQALGQGPEFLTYFQNEAQLDKSGLPSDRFFAERPEGSVSTLKIQRTQQEDSAVYLCASRPLAGGTDTQYFGPGTRLTVL.